These 30 T cell receptor beta chains share one sample of origin, sequenced in a study of identical twins. A single record per CDR3 protein comes from TCRdb applying MiXCR to the 5' RACE reads. The table has 400,000 to 650,000 distinct CDR3 sequences, approximately 22% seen once. The same specimen was also included in a second study, on T cells expressing NK-cell markers.

The sample taken for sequencing was CD4+ T cells sorted from blood. These receptors all stem from a woman between 18 and 29 years old in good health.

V gene TRBV20-1 combines with J gene TRBJ2-7; D not resolved. From germline, CDR1 is DFQATT and CDR2 SNEGSKA (reference sequence). V lost 2 bases, J lost 0 bases, and 11 bases lay in between. This CDR3 has 14 residues. The CDR3 DNA reads as TGCAGTGCTAGAAAACCGGCCAGCTCCTACGAGCAGTACTTC. Translating it yields CSARKPASSYEQYF.

This rearrangement joins TRBV6-5 to TRBJ1-2, with no clear D. Germline values: CDR1 MNHEY, CDR2 SVGAGI. The CDR3 has 15 amino acids. V dropped 0 bases and J dropped 1 base, with 9 bases sitting between them. CDR3 in amino acids: CASSYSPAGNYGYTF. CDR3 coding DNA: TGTGCCAGCAGTTACTCGCCGGCGGGTAACTATGGCTACACCTTC.

This rearrangement joins TRBV4-2 to TRBJ1-3; 7 nucleotides line up with TRBD1. The CDR3 spans 17 residues. Unmatched junction bases numbered 9, after V lost 0 bases and J lost 4 bases. The germline gives CDR1 LGHNA, CDR2 YNFKEQ. CDR3: CASSQEWGQSGGNTIYF. CDR3 DNA sequence: TGTGCCAGCAGCCAAGAATGGGGACAGTCCGGGGGAAACACCATATATTTT.

The chain uses TRBV30 and TRBJ2-3; the match to TRBD1 covers 8 bases. The CDR3 loop spans 15 amino acids. CDR1 and CDR2 from the germline V gene are GTSNPN and SVGIG (reference sequence). Trimming at V came to 4 bases and at J to 2 bases, leaving 8 bases not matched to a gene. The CDR3 here is CAWNSRTGYTDTQYF. The CDR3 DNA follows: TGTGCCTGGAACTCTCGGACAGGGTACACAGATACGCAGTATTTT.

This sequence joins TRBV29-1 and TRBJ2-1; 10 nucleotides match TRBD2. Germline CDR1 is SQVTM and CDR2 is ANQGSEA. The CDR3 is 15 amino acids. The V gene end was trimmed by 6 bases and the J gene end by 2 bases; junction bases not matched to a gene: 7. The CDR3 reads CSVGSGRAPYNEQFF. The DNA of the CDR3 is TGCAGCGTGGGCAGCGGGAGGGCCCCCTACAATGAGCAGTTCTTC.

V is TRBV5-6 and J is TRBJ2-6, with D possibly matching TRBD1 (5 bases). The CDR3 is 17 residues long. Looked up from germline, CDR1 is SGHDT and CDR2 is YYEEEE. V was pared by 4 bases and J by 4 bases, with 18 bases between. The CDR3 spells CASSPTKGRSGANVLTF. Written as DNA, the CDR3 is TGTGCCAGCAGCCCGACGAAGGGGCGGTCCGGGGCCAACGTCCTGACTTTC.

This clonotype was detected a few times. The V and J genes are TRBV6-2 or TRBV6-3 and TRBJ1-1; 9 nucleotides agree with TRBD1. Looked up from germline, CDR1 is MNHEY and CDR2 is SVGEGT. The CDR3 runs to 17 residues. With 4 bases clipped from V and 2 bases from J, the junction kept 11 bases outside the gene matches. CDR3 protein: CASSSFRTGVRNTEAFF. CDR3 coding DNA: TGTGCCAGCAGTTCCTTCCGGACAGGGGTGAGAAACACTGAAGCTTTCTTT.

This clonotype was picked up a small number of times. CDR3 protein: CASSSNGVRGQYF. CDR3 sequence (DNA): TGTGCCAGCAGCTCCAATGGGGTTCGCGGGCAGTACTTC. V and J are TRBV5-5 and TRBJ2-7; D gene uncertain. The CDR3 runs 13 residues. Trimming left V 3 bases short and J 9 bases short, with 16 bases between. Per the germline V gene, CDR1 is SGHKS and CDR2 is YYEKEE (reference sequence).

This clonotype showed up just a few times. This sequence joins TRBV9 and TRBJ2-7; D is perhaps TRBD2 (5 bases). This CDR3 is 13 amino acids long. Trimming took 0 bases from V and 3 from J, leaving 7 bases between them. Germline-derived CDR1 and CDR2 are SGDLS and YYNGEE. The CDR3 nucleotides are TGTGCCAGCAGCGTAGCAGAGGGCTACGAGCAGTACTTC. It yields the protein CASSVAEGYEQYF.

The V gene is TRBV27, the J gene TRBJ1-2, with 8 bases aligning to TRBD1. The CDR3 is 13 amino acids. Germline CDR1 reads MNHEY; CDR2 reads SMNVEV (reference sequence). V was pared by 5 bases and J by 6 bases, with 5 bases of the junction left unmatched. The CDR3 loop is CASSDRQGHGYTF. In nucleotides, the CDR3 is TGTGCCAGCAGTGATAGACAGGGGCATGGCTACACCTTC.

This chain's CDR3 is CASSRQTPLHF. CDR3 sequence (DNA): TGTGCCAGCAGCAGACAAACACCCCTCCACTTT. V usage is TRBV6-1 and J usage is TRBJ1-6, with no clear D. In germline, CDR1 is MNHNS, CDR2 SASEGT. The V and J ends lost 6 bases and 11 bases respectively, with 8 bases between them. CDR3 length: 11 amino acids.

As to this clonotype: Mismatch with germline at one junction end may stem from a read error. The rearrangement joins TRBV6-2 or TRBV6-3 to TRBJ1-2; a weak D match, TRBD1 (5 bases). CDR1 and CDR2 (germline): MNHEY, SVGEGT. The CDR3 loop spans 14 amino acids. The CDR3 loop is CASKLRGLNYSYTF. The CDR3, as DNA: TGTGCCAGCAAGTTAAGGGGCCTTAACTATAGCTACACCTTC.

V is TRBV5-8 and J is TRBJ2-3; a weak D match, TRBD1 (6 bases). Germline assignment: CDR1 SGHTS and CDR2 YDEGEE. V lost 0 bases and J lost 1, with 15 bases in between. This CDR3 is 17 amino acids long. The CDR3 loop is CASSLAMGAAGTDTQYF. DNA for the CDR3: TGTGCCAGCAGCTTGGCCATGGGGGCAGCTGGCACAGATACGCAGTATTTT. Supplemented by reference TRBV5-8 and TRBJ2-3, the full variable domain reads EAGVTQSPTHLIKTRGQQATLRCSPISGHTSVYWYQQALGLGLQFLLWYDEGEERNRGNFPPRFSGRQFPNYSSELNVNALELEDSALYLCASSLAMGAAGTDTQYFGPGTRLTVL.

The rearrangement joins TRBV7-2 to TRBJ2-1; the D gene is possibly TRBD2 (6 bases). V was trimmed by 6 bases and J by 3 bases, leaving 18 bases between them. Germline V CDR1 and CDR2: SGHTA, FQGNSA. The CDR3 has 16 residues. CDR3 sequence (DNA): TGTGCCAGCAGACGGAATACCGGGACTTTCTACAATGAGCAGTTCTTC. Its translation is CASRRNTGTFYNEQFF.

The chain uses TRBV6-4 and TRBJ2-1; no definite D call. Trimming shortened V by 8 bases and J by 3 bases, and 11 bases separated the two germline ends. The CDR3 sequence is 13 residues long. In germline, CDR1 is MRHNA, CDR2 SNTAGT. The CDR3 nucleotides are TGTGCCAGCTCAATTTATATCTACAATGAGCAGTTCTTC. It is translated as CASSIYIYNEQFF.

The CDR3 reads CASSHAGPGETQYF. CDR3 coding DNA: TGTGCCAGCAGCCACGCGGGACCTGGGGAGACCCAGTACTTC. The rearrangement links TRBV7-8 to TRBJ2-5; D may be TRBD2 (6 bases). This CDR3 comprises 14 residues. The V end was cut by 5 bases, the J end by 5 bases, with 15 bases between. In germline, CDR1 is SGHVS, CDR2 FQNEAQ.

The J gene is TRBJ2-2, the V gene TRBV20-1, with 7 nucleotides matching TRBD2. After removal of 5 bases from V and 3 bases from J, the junction contained 3 bases not matched to a gene. The CDR3 sequence is 13 residues long. Germline lookup yields CDR1 DFQATT and CDR2 SNEGSKA (reference sequence). The CDR3 spells CSAWDYYTGELFF. CDR3 nucleotide sequence: TGCAGTGCTTGGGACTATTACACCGGGGAGCTGTTTTTT.

This chain joins TRBV9 and TRBJ2-3, with D perhaps matching TRBD2 (5 bases). The ends were cut back, 3 bases at V and 5 bases at J, with 10 bases in the middle. The germline CDR1 and CDR2 sequences are SGDLS and YYNGEE. The CDR3 has 13 residues. The CDR3 spells CASSAGNRDTQYF. CDR3 DNA sequence: TGTGCCAGCAGCGCGGGGAATCGAGATACGCAGTATTTT.

V usage is TRBV6-5 and J usage is TRBJ2-7; TRBD2 aligns across 8 bases. This CDR3 region has 15 residues. Unmatched junction bases numbered 4, after V lost 2 bases and J lost 1 base. CDR1 and CDR2 (germline): MNHEY, SVGAGI. In DNA form, the CDR3 reads TGTGCCAGCAGTTACCTCAGCGGGAGTTCCTACGAGCAGTACTTC. This encodes CASSYLSGSSYEQYF.

The gene calls are TRBV7-2 and TRBJ2-1; D tentatively reads TRBD1 or TRBD2 (5 bases each). Germline CDR1 is SGHTA and CDR2 is FQGNSA. This CDR3 region has 16 residues. Between the trimmed V and J ends, which lost 6 bases and 6 bases, there was a span of 21 bases. CDR3 sequence reads: CASRYETGAFANEQFF. CDR3 nucleotides: TGTGCCAGCAGATATGAAACCGGGGCCTTTGCCAATGAGCAGTTCTTC. The full variable domain, its missing parts supplied by reference TRBV7-2 and TRBJ2-1, is GAGVSQSPSNKVTEKGKDVELRCDPISGHTALYWYRQSLGQGLEFLIYFQGNSAPDKSGLPSDRFSAERTGGSVSTLTIQRTQQEDSAVYLCASRYETGAFANEQFFGPGTRLTVL.

This sequence joins TRBV12-3 or TRBV12-4 and TRBJ2-5; D might be TRBD1 (6 bases). The V and J ends lost 6 bases and 5 bases respectively, with 22 bases between them. The CDR3 loop spans 16 amino acids. CDR3 loop: CASSLLGGTRGETQYF. The CDR3 nucleotides read TGTGCCAGCAGCCTGCTTGGGGGCACTAGGGGGGAGACCCAGTACTTC.

The chain recombines TRBV9 with TRBJ2-5, with TRBD2 matching 9 bases. V lost 0 bases, J lost 0 bases, and 9 bases stayed unmatched. Germline-derived CDR1 and CDR2 are SGDLS and YYNGEE. The CDR3 contains 18 residues. The CDR3 nucleotides read TGTGCCAGCAGCGTAGGAAGCGGGGGGACCGTACACCAAGAGACCCAGTACTTC. Encoded protein: CASSVGSGGTVHQETQYF.

This clonotype was observed a handful of times. V is TRBV6-2 or TRBV6-3 and J is TRBJ2-7, with TRBD1 as a possible D gene (5 bases). Trimming shortened V by 2 bases and J by 0 bases, and 8 bases separated the two germline ends. The CDR3 has 14 residues. Germline V gives CDR1 MNHEY, CDR2 SVGEGT. CDR3 loop: CASSYTGSSYEQYF. The DNA of the CDR3 is TGTGCCAGCAGTTACACAGGTAGCTCCTACGAGCAGTACTTC.

This clonotype was detected only a few times. V usage is TRBV4-1 and J usage is TRBJ1-1; a possible D gene is TRBD1 (5 bases). From germline, CDR1 is MGHRA and CDR2 YSYEKL. Trimming removed 0 bases from V and 4 bases from J, with 15 bases in between. CDR3 length: 16 residues. The CDR3 nucleotides are TGCGCCAGCAGCCAAGAACCCTACAGGACCCCCACTGAAGCTTTCTTT. Translated: CASSQEPYRTPTEAFF.

This clonotype has just a few counts. J is TRBJ1-2 and V is TRBV3-1; D not certain. The CDR3 length is 15 residues. Trimming shortened V by 2 bases and J by 1 base, and 11 bases separated the two germline ends. Per the germline V gene, CDR1 is LGHDT and CDR2 is YNNKEL (reference sequence). In DNA, the CDR3 is TGTGCCAGCAGCCAAAGAGGGCTTGATAACTATGGCTACACCTTC. It yields the protein CASSQRGLDNYGYTF.

This clonotype was seen only a few times. CDR3 loop: CASSQDRAQPQHF. The CDR3 bases are TGTGCCAGCAGCCAGGACAGGGCTCAGCCCCAGCATTTT. The chain employs TRBV11-3 and TRBJ1-5; the match to TRBD1 covers 8 bases. Germline-derived CDR1 and CDR2 are SGHNT and YENEEA. CDR3 length: 13 amino acids. V lost 5 bases to trimming and J lost 6 bases; unmatched junction nucleotides: 3.

This clonotype appeared a few times. The chain employs TRBV5-1 and TRBJ2-5; D unresolved. Germline V gives CDR1 SGHRS, CDR2 YFSETQ. V lost 6 bases, J lost 0 bases, and 6 bases lay in between. This CDR3 has 12 amino acids. The CDR3 DNA is TGCGCCAGCAAGATGGACCAAGAGACCCAGTACTTC. Amino acids: CASKMDQETQYF.

This clonotype has just a few counts. The chain employs TRBV10-3 and TRBJ1-3; no clear D. V dropped 5 bases and J dropped 2 bases, with 22 bases sitting between them. From germline, CDR1 is ENHRY and CDR2 SYGVKD. CDR3 length: 18 amino acids. The CDR3 sequence is CAISPERESWGTGNTIYF. CDR3 bases: TGTGCCATCAGTCCCGAGCGGGAATCTTGGGGTACTGGAAACACCATATATTTT.

This clonotype was counted only a few times. The chain couples TRBV20-1 to TRBJ2-7; 7 bases align to TRBD2. Germline CDR1 and CDR2: DFQATT and SNEGSKA (reference sequence). V gave up 2 bases and J gave up 4 bases; unmatched junction bases: 8. There are 14 residues in the CDR3. CDR3 in DNA: TGCAGTGCTAGACGGGGGACCGGGAGGTACGAGCAGTACTTC. Translated, it gives CSARRGTGRYEQYF.

J is TRBJ2-5 and V is TRBV12-3 or TRBV12-4, with 7 bases lining up with TRBD1. V gave up 6 bases and J gave up 2 bases; unmatched junction bases: 6. The CDR3 is made up of 14 amino acids. CDR3 bases: TGTGCCAGCAGACCGACAGGGATGCAAGAGACCCAGTACTTC. Encoded protein: CASRPTGMQETQYF.